The T cell receptor (beta chain) under discussion was sequenced for a study of PD-1 blockade in mismatch repair-deficient tumors. The V and J ends lost 6 bases and 5 bases, in that order; junction bases with no gene match: 3. Per germline, CDR1 SNHLY and CDR2 FYNNEI. The length of the CDR3 is 12 residues. Clones were sequenced by immunoSEQ multiplex PCR, and TCRdb holds only the in-frame ones, with some missing. The table includes approximately 38,000 clones, around 84% detected once. The rearrangement links TRBV2 to TRBJ2-5, with TRBD2 identical over 7 bases. The sequencing used peripheral blood, collected 76 weeks after starting pembrolizumab. The sequence was obtained from an adult with mismatch repair-deficient cancer. CDR3 in DNA: TGTGCCAGCAGGGGAGGGGAGGAGACCCAGTACTTC. This gives the protein CASRGGEETQYF. The full variable domain, in which reference TRBV2 and TRBJ2-5 provide the parts outside the CDR3, is EPEVTQTPSHQVTQMGQEVILRCVPISNHLYFYWYRQILGQKVEFLVSFYNNEISEKSEIFDDQFSVERPDGSNFTLKIRSTKLEDSAMYFCASRGGEETQYFGPGTRLLVL.